These 6 T cell receptor beta chains were all obtained from the same sample, sequenced in a study of response to subunit inactivated influenza vaccine. Each CDR3 protein gets one entry after TCRdb re-called the RT-PCR reads with MiXCR. Among hundreds of thousands of distinct CDR3 sequences, roughly 15% were seen once, and the ten largest hold about 7.6%. This material consisted of PBMCs from blood, taken about 14 days before vaccination. The receptors were gathered from a man aged 45-65 years who received an inactivated influenza vaccine.

This clonotype was seen a handful of times. The chain combines TRBV20-1 with TRBJ1-5; D possibly corresponds to TRBD1 (6 bases). Trimming cost V 2 bases and J 6 bases, with 14 bases left between them. Germline V gives CDR1 DFQATT, CDR2 SNEGSKA (reference sequence). The CDR3 spans 14 residues. In nucleotides, the CDR3 is TGCAGTGCTAGAATATCTGGGGGCGGTCAGCCCCAGCATTTT. It translates to CSARISGGGQPQHF.

The V and J genes are TRBV6-5 and TRBJ2-7; TRBD1 aligns across 8 bases. CDR1 is MNHEY and CDR2 is SVGAGI in the germline V gene. The CDR3 extends over 12 amino acids. V lost 4 bases, J lost 9 bases, and 5 bases stayed unmatched. CDR3 protein: CASSSRTGLQYF. As DNA, the CDR3 is TGTGCCAGCAGTTCCCGGACAGGGTTGCAGTACTTC.

In its sample, this clonotype was seen a few times. This chain joins TRBV20-1 and TRBJ1-2, with no clear D. Per the germline V gene, CDR1 is DFQATT and CDR2 is SNEGSKA (reference sequence). V dropped 1 base and J dropped 2 bases, with 20 bases sitting between them. This CDR3 is built from 17 residues. The CDR3, as DNA: TGCAGTGCTAGAGTGTCATTGGGGAAAGGGCACAACTATGGCTACACCTTC. This encodes CSARVSLGKGHNYGYTF.

The chain recombines TRBV4-1 with TRBJ1-1; 8 bases match TRBD1. The germline V gene has CDR1 MGHRA and CDR2 YSYEKL. The CDR3 is 16 amino acids. The J segment lost 8 bases and the V segment lost 6 bases, leaving 17 bases of the junction unmatched. CDR3 sequence reads: CASRSSGGLFSSEAFF. The DNA for the CDR3 is TGCGCCAGCAGGTCGTCAGGGGGCCTATTTTCCTCCGAAGCTTTCTTT.

This clonotype was found many times. This chain joins TRBV7-2 and TRBJ2-1; 10 bases map to TRBD2. Germline assignment: CDR1 SGHTA and CDR2 FQGNSA. The CDR3 loop spans 15 amino acids. V trimming: 4 bases; J trimming: 10 bases; junction bases outside the gene matches: 10. The CDR3 sequence: CASSSSGRARREQFF. DNA for the CDR3: TGTGCCAGCAGCTCCAGCGGGAGGGCCCGTCGGGAGCAGTTCTTC.

This clonotype was seen many times. This chain links TRBV5-1 with TRBJ2-1; the match to TRBD2 covers 8 bases. The CDR3 has 16 amino acids. Germline CDR1 is SGHRS and CDR2 is YFSETQ. J was trimmed by 2 bases and V by 5 bases; bases with no gene match: 9. The CDR3 spells CASRGNAGGAYNEQFF. CDR3 in DNA: TGCGCCAGCAGGGGTAATGCGGGGGGCGCCTACAATGAGCAGTTCTTC.